This T cell receptor beta chain stems from a study of identical twins. Comment on this clonotype: Its antigen is still unknown.

The donor group consisted entirely of healthy Caucasians. Germline values: CDR1 DFQATT, CDR2 SNEGSKA (reference sequence). The CDR3 has 15 residues. V gave up 0 bases and J gave up 5 bases, with 16 bases separating them. Whole-study results and caveats: With beta out-of-frame sequences, excess sharing by twins was weaker.

After template switching added a universal primer site, the resulting cDNA carried unique molecular identifiers. One entry per CDR3 protein results from TCRdb running MiXCR on the 5' RACE reads. Among roughly 1,500,000 distinct CDR3 sequences listed, under 35% were seen once. The V call is TRBV20-1, the J call TRBJ2-5; D might be TRBD2 (7 bases). The sample comprised cord blood. The receptor comes from a newborn girl in good health. CDR3 sequence reads: CSARESGGLGETQYF. The CDR3 DNA reads as TGCAGTGCTAGAGAATCGGGGGGCCTCGGGGAGACCCAGTACTTC.